The rows below give T cell receptor beta chains drawn from one sample of a study of cytomegalovirus exposure and HLA in healthy donors. Profiled with immunoSEQ multiplex PCR; TCRdb holds only in-frame clones, not every one. The sample holds 150,000 to 200,000 clones, roughly 82% seen once. Sequencing was done on a sample of PBMCs. These receptors all stem from a man between 18 and 29 years old in good health and CMV-seropositive. Both conserved end residues are part of each CDR3. D genes are given only for firm matches. Not every row has a clone size; where given, it reads once, few, many or a size class.

v_gene,j_gene,abundance,d_gene,CDR3nt,CDR3aa
TRBV9,TRBJ1-3,once,NA,TGTGCCAGCAGCGTCGGACAGTCGCTCTCTGGAAACACCATATATTTT,CASSVGQSLSGNTIYF
TRBV21-1,TRBJ1-5,NA,NA,TGTGCCAGCAGCAAAAACAGGGGTCAGCCCCAGCATTTT,CASSKNRGQPQHF
TRBV15,TRBJ1-2,NA,TRBD1,TGTGCCACCAGCGGAACAGGGGGCCCCAACTATGGCTACACCTTC,CATSGTGGPNYGYTF
TRBV7-2,TRBJ2-1,once,NA,TGTGCCAGCAGCCCCCCCGGACAGATCTACAATGAGCAGTTCTTC,CASSPPGQIYNEQFF
TRBV29-1,TRBJ2-1,NA,TRBD2,TGCAGCGTTTGTAGCGGGAGTGTCTATGAGCAGTTCTTC,CSVCSGSVYEQFF
TRBV4-3,TRBJ2-3,NA,NA,TGCGCCAGCAGCCAAGAAGCGGTTGTCTCCCGGACGCAGTATTTT,CASSQEAVVSRTQYF
TRBV30,TRBJ1-4,NA,TRBD1,TGTGCCTGGAGAGAGGGGGCCGGGGAAAAACTGTTTTTT,CAWREGAGEKLFF
TRBV2,TRBJ1-1,NA,NA,TGTGCCAGCAAGCGGGGGGCGAACACTGAAGCTTTCTTT,CASKRGANTEAFF
TRBV4-2,TRBJ2-5,NA,NA,TGTGCCAGCAGCCGAGGGACGGGCGGGGGCGGATTCCAAGAGACCCAGTACTTC,CASSRGTGGGGFQETQYF
TRBV27,TRBJ2-2,NA,TRBD1,TGTGCCAGCAGGATAAGTACAGGGGTGAACACCGGGGAGCTGTTTTTT,CASRISTGVNTGELFF
TRBV9,TRBJ2-1,NA,TRBD1,TGTGCCAGCAGCGCTCCGGGACAGGGAGGGGATATTTTCTTCAATGAGCAGTTCTTC,CASSAPGQGGDIFFNEQFF